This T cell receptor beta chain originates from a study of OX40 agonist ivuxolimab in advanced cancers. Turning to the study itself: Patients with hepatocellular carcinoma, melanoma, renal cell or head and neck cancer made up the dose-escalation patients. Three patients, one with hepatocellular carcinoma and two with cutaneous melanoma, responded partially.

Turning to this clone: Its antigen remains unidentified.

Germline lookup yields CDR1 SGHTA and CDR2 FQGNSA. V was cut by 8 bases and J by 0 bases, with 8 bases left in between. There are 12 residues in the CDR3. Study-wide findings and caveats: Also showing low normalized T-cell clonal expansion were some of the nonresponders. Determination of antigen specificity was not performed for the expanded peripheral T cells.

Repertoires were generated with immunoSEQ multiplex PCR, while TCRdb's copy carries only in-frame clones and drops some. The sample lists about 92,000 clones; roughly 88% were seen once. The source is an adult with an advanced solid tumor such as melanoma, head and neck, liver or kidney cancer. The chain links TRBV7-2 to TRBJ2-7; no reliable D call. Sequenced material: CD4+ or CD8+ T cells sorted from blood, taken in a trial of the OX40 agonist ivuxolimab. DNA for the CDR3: TGTGCCAGCGGAAGAAGCTCCTACGAGCAGTACTTC. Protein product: CASGRSSYEQYF.